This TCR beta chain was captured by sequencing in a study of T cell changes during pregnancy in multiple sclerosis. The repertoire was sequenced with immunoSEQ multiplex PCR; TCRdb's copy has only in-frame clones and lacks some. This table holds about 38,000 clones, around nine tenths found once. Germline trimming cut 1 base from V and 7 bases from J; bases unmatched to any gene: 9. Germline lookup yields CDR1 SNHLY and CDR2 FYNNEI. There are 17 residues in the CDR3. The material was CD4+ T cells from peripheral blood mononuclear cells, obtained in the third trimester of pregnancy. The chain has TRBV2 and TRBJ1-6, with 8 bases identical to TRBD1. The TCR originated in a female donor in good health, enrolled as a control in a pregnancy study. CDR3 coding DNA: TGTGCCAGCAGTGAAGGGGGCAGGGGGCGAAAAAATTCACCCCTCCACTTT. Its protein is CASSEGGRGRKNSPLHF. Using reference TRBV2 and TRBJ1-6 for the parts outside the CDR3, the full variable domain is EPEVTQTPSHQVTQMGQEVILRCVPISNHLYFYWYRQILGQKVEFLVSFYNNEISEKSEIFDDQFSVERPDGSNFTLKIRSTKLEDSAMYFCASSEGGRGRKNSPLHFGNGTRLTVT.